The rows below give T cell receptor beta chains drawn from one sample of a study of PD-1 blockade in classical Hodgkin lymphoma. Profiling relied on immunoSEQ multiplex PCR, and the TCRdb table lists in-frame clones only, not all of them. This table holds 90,000 to 110,000 clones, about nine tenths found once. The source was peripheral blood mononuclear cells (PBMCs), collected before the fourth cycle of nivolumab. The receptors originated from a human donor with classical Hodgkin lymphoma. Both conserved end residues are part of each CDR3. D genes are given only for firm matches. Expanded clones get a size class; other rows say once, few or many, or leave the size out.

d_call,clone_size,v_call,j_call,cdr3_aa,cdr3_nt
TRBD2,NA,TRBV29-1,TRBJ2-7,CSVDSGGISYEQYF,TGCAGCGTTGACTCGGGGGGGATCTCCTACGAGCAGTACTTC
NA,NA,TRBV5-4,TRBJ2-7,CASSLVSGDEQYF,TGTGCCAGCAGCTTGGTGTCGGGAGACGAGCAGTACTTC
NA,NA,TRBV7-9,TRBJ2-3,CASSPSLGTQYF,TGTGCCAGCAGCCCCTCTCTCGGCACGCAGTATTTT
NA,NA,TRBV27,TRBJ2-1,CASRLDTSYNEQFF,TGTGCCAGCCGACTCGACACCTCCTACAATGAGCAGTTCTTC
NA,NA,TRBV5-1,TRBJ2-5,CASSLDGQAEETQYF,TGCGCCAGCAGCTTGGATGGGCAGGCCGAAGAGACCCAGTACTTC
TRBD1,NA,TRBV19,TRBJ2-1,CASSIVDRGAQQFF,TGTGCCAGTAGTATAGTAGACAGGGGGGCGCAGCAGTTCTTC
TRBD2,NA,TRBV4-2,TRBJ2-3,CASSQDLAGGADTQYF,TGTGCCAGCAGCCAAGATCTAGCGGGAGGTGCAGATACGCAGTATTTT
NA,NA,TRBV5-4,TRBJ1-2,CASSLSAGANYGYTF,TGTGCCAGCAGCTTGTCGGCAGGGGCTAACTATGGCTACACCTTC
NA,NA,TRBV10-3,TRBJ2-3,CAISPSTDTQYF,TGTGCCATCAGTCCCAGTACAGATACGCAGTATTTT
TRBD2,NA,TRBV5-6,TRBJ2-3,CASSWTSGVTDTQYF,TGTGCCAGCAGCTGGACTAGCGGTGTCACAGATACGCAGTATTTT
TRBD2,NA,TRBV7-7,TRBJ2-1,CASSPRLAGINNEQFF,TGTGCCAGCAGCCCCCGACTAGCGGGAATAAACAATGAGCAGTTCTTC
TRBD1,NA,TRBV29-1,TRBJ1-2,CRAGGDNGYTF,TGCAGGGCAGGGGGGGATAATGGCTACACCTTC
TRBD1,NA,TRBV4-1,TRBJ1-1,CASSLGDSFLMNTEAFF,TGCGCCAGCAGTCTGGGGGACAGCTTCCTTATGAACACTGAAGCTTTCTTT
NA,NA,TRBV28,TRBJ1-2,CASGAGLTNYGYTF,TGTGCCAGCGGGGCAGGGCTAACAAACTATGGCTACACCTTC
TRBD1,NA,TRBV29-1,TRBJ2-2,CSVEALRGQPNTGELFF,TGCAGCGTTGAAGCGCTGAGGGGACAGCCTAACACCGGGGAGCTGTTTTTT
TRBD1,NA,TRBV7-6,TRBJ1-5,CASSYGTGAGQPQHF,TGTGCCAGCAGTTATGGGACAGGGGCTGGTCAGCCCCAGCATTTT
TRBD2,NA,TRBV18,TRBJ2-2,CASSPPLAGGPGELFF,TGTGCCAGCTCACCCCCCCTAGCGGGAGGCCCCGGGGAGCTGTTTTTT
TRBD1,few,TRBV28,TRBJ1-1,CASRATGGWNTEAFF,TGTGCCAGCAGGGCGACAGGGGGGTGGAACACTGAAGCTTTCTTT
NA,NA,TRBV5-1,TRBJ1-4,CASRLSPGGEKLFF,TGCGCCAGCAGACTAAGTCCCGGGGGTGAAAAACTGTTTTTT
TRBD1,NA,TRBV2,TRBJ1-5,CASSGGQVNQPQHF,TGTGCCAGCAGTGGTGGACAGGTCAATCAGCCCCAGCATTTT
TRBD2,NA,TRBV4-3,TRBJ2-1,CASSSGGGDNEQFF,TGCGCCAGCTCCTCCGGCGGGGGGGACAATGAGCAGTTCTTC
NA,NA,TRBV7-9,TRBJ2-7,CASSLAGAYEQYF,TGTGCCAGCAGCTTAGCAGGAGCCTACGAGCAGTACTTC
NA,NA,TRBV5-6,TRBJ2-1,CASSLGVTDEQFF,TGTGCCAGCAGCTTGGGGGTAACGGATGAGCAGTTCTTC
NA,NA,TRBV2,TRBJ2-3,CASSRDNTDTQYF,TGTGCCAGCAGTAGAGACAACACAGATACGCAGTATTTT
TRBD1,NA,TRBV4-2,TRBJ1-3,CASSQRDRGNSGNTIYF,TGTGCCAGCAGCCAACGGGACAGGGGAAACTCTGGAAACACCATATATTTT
NA,NA,TRBV4-2,TRBJ1-1,CASSQNGGLGTEAFF,TGTGCCAGCAGCCAAAACGGGGGTTTAGGGACTGAAGCTTTCTTT
NA,NA,TRBV19,TRBJ2-1,CASSRQPGRAYNNEQFF,TGTGCCAGTAGCCGACAACCGGGCCGGGCCTACAACAATGAGCAGTTCTTC
TRBD1,NA,TRBV5-1,TRBJ1-4,CASSLAPTGEGLNEKLFF,TGCGCCAGCAGCTTGGCCCCGACAGGGGAGGGCTTGAATGAAAAACTGTTTTTT
NA,NA,TRBV6-6,TRBJ2-7,CASSPIADSYEQYF,TGTGCCAGCAGTCCCATAGCGGATTCCTACGAGCAGTACTTC
TRBD1,NA,TRBV29-1,TRBJ2-2,CSVRTGVSTGELFF,TGCAGCGTTCGGACAGGGGTTAGCACCGGGGAGCTGTTTTTT
NA,NA,TRBV25-1,TRBJ1-1,CASSDYMTLEAFF,TGTGCCAGCAGTGATTATATGACGTTAGAAGCTTTCTTT
TRBD1,NA,TRBV29-1,TRBJ2-7,CSPAQGLSYEQYF,TGCAGCCCAGCACAGGGGTTGTCCTACGAGCAGTACTTC
TRBD2,once,TRBV27,TRBJ2-2,CASSLGGGPNGELFF,TGTGCCAGCAGTTTAGGGGGAGGGCCAAACGGGGAGCTGTTTTTT
NA,NA,TRBV2,TRBJ1-5,CASSGHFDQPQHF,TGTGCCAGCAGTGGACACTTCGATCAGCCCCAGCATTTT
TRBD1,NA,TRBV19,TRBJ1-4,CASSDTGGTIEKLFF,TGTGCCAGTAGTGACACAGGGGGAACCATTGAAAAACTGTTTTTT
NA,NA,TRBV30,TRBJ1-2,CAWTRDFYGYTF,TGTGCCTGGACCAGAGATTTCTATGGCTACACCTTC
TRBD1,NA,TRBV25-1,TRBJ1-2,CASSPRTGGAGGYTF,TGTGCCAGCAGTCCCCGAACAGGGGGCGCGGGCGGCTACACCTTC
TRBD1,NA,TRBV2,TRBJ1-4,CASRGQGVSNEKLFF,TGTGCCAGCAGGGGACAGGGGGTGTCTAATGAAAAACTGTTTTTT
TRBD1,NA,TRBV5-1,TRBJ1-2,CASSKGQADGYTF,TGCGCCAGCAGCAAAGGACAGGCTGATGGCTACACCTTC